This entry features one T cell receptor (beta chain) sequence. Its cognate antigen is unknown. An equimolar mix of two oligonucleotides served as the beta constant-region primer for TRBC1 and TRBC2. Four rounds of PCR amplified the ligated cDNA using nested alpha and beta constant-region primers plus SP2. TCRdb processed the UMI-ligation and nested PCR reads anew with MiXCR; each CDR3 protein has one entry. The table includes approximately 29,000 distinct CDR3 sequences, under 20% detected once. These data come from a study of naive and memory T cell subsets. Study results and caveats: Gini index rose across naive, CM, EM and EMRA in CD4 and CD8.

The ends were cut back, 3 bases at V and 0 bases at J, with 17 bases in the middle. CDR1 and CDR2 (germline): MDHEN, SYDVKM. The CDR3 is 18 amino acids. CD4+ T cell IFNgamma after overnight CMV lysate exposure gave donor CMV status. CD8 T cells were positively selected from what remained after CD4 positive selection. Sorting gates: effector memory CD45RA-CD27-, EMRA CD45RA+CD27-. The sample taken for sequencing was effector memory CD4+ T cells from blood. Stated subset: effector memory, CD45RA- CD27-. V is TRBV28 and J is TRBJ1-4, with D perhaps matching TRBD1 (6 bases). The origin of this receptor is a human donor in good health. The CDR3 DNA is TGTGCCAGCAGTTTTTATTCAAGGGGGGGCCCAACTAATGAAAAACTGTTTTTT. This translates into CASSFYSRGGPTNEKLFF. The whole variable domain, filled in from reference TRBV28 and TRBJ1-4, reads DVKVTQSSRYLVKRTGEKVFLECVQDMDHENMFWYRQDPGLGLRLIYFSYDVKMKEKGDIPEGYSVSREKKERFSLILESASTNQTSMYLCASSFYSRGGPTNEKLFFGSGTQLSVL.